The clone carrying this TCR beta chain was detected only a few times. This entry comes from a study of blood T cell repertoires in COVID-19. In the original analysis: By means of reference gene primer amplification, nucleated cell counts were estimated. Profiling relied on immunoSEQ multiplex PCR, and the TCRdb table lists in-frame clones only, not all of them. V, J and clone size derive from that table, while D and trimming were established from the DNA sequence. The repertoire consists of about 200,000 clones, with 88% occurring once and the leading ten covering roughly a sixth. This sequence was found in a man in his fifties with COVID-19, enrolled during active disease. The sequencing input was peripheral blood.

The CDR3 sequence: CASSPSTGTGYTF. As DNA, the CDR3 is TGCGCCAGCAGCCCATCGACAGGGACTGGCTACACCTTC. The J gene is TRBJ1-2, the V gene TRBV4-1, with TRBD1 matching 7 bases. With V trimmed by 4 bases and J by 7 bases, 6 bases remained unmatched. The germline CDR1 and CDR2 sequences are MGHRA and YSYEKL. The CDR3 has 13 residues.